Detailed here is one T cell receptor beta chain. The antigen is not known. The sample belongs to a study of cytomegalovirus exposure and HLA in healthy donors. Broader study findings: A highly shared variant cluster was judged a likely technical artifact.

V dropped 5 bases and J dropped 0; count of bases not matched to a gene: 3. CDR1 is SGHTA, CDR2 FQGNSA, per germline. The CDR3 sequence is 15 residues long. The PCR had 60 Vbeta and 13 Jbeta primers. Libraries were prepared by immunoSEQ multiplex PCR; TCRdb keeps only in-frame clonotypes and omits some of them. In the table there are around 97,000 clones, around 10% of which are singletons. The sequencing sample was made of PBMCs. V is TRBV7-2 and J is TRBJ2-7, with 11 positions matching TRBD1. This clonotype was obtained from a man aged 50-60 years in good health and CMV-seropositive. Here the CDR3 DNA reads TGTGCCAGCAGCCCGGGGACAGGGGGCTCCTACGAGCAGTACTTC. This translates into CASSPGTGGSYEQYF.